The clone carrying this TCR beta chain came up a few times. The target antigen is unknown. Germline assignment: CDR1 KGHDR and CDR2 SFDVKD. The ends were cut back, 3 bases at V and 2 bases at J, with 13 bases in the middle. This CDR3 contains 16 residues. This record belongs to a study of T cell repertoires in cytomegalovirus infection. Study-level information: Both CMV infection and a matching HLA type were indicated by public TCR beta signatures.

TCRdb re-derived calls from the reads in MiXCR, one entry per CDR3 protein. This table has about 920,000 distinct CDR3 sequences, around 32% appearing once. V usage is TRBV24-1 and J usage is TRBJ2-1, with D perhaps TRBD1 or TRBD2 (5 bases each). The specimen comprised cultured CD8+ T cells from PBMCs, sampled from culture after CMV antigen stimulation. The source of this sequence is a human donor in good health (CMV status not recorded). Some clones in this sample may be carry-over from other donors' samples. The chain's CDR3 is CATSDRRDDPYNEQFF. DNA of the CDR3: TGTGCCACCAGTGATCGACGGGACGACCCCTACAATGAGCAGTTCTTC.